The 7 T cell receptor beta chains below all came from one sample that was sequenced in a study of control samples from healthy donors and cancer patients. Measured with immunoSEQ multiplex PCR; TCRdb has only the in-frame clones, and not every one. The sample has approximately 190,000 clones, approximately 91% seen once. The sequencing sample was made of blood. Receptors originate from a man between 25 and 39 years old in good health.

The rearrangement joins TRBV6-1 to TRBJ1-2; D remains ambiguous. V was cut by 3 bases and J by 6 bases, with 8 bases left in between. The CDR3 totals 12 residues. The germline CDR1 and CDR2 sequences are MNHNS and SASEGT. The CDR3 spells CASSDRIDGYTF. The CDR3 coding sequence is TGTGCCAGCAGTGATCGTATTGATGGCTACACCTTC.

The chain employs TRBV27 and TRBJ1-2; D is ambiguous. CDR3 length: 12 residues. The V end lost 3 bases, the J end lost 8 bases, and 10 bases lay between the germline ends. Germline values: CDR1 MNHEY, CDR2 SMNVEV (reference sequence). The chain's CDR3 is CASSLGRVGYTF. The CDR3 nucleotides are TGTGCCAGCAGTTTGGGCCGCGTGGGCTACACCTTC.

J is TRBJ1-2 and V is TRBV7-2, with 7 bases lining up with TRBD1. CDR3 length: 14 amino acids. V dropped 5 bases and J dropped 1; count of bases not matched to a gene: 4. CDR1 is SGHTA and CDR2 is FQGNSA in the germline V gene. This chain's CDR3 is CASSPGGVNYGYTF. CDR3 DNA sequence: TGTGCCAGCAGCCCAGGGGGGGTTAACTATGGCTACACCTTC.

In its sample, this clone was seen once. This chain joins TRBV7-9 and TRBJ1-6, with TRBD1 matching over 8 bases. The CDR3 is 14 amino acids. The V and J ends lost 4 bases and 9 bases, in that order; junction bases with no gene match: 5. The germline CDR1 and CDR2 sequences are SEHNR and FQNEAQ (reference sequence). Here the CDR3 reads CASSYGQGGSPLHF. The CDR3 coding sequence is TGTGCCAGCAGCTACGGACAGGGAGGTTCACCCCTCCACTTT.

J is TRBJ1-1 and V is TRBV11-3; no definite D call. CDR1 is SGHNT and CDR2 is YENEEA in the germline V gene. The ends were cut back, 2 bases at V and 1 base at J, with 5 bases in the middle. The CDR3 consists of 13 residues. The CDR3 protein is CASSLIWNTEAFF. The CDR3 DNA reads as TGTGCCAGCAGCTTAATATGGAACACTGAAGCTTTCTTT. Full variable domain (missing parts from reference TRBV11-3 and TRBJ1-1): EAGVVQSPRYKIIEKKQPVAFWCNPISGHNTLYWYLQNLGQGPELLIRYENEEAVDDSQLPKDRFSAERLKGVDSTLKIQPAELGDSAVYLCASSLIWNTEAFFGQGTRLTVV.

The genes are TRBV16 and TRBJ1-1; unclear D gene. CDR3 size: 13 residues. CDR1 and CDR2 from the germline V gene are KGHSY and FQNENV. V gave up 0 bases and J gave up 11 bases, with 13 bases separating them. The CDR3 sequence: CASSQSRFLGAFF. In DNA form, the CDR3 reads TGTGCCAGCAGCCAATCTCGGTTTTTAGGGGCTTTCTTT.

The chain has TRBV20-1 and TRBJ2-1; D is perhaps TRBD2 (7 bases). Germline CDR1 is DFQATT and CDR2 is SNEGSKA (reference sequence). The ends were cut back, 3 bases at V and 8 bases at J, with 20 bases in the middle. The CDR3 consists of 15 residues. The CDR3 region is CSASPLAGAVDEQFF. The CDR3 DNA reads TGCAGTGCTAGTCCCCTTGCGGGGGCAGTGGATGAGCAGTTCTTC.